The 27 T cell receptor beta chains in this list originate from one sample, sequenced in a study of T cell responses to AZD1222 COVID-19 vaccine. The table came from immunoSEQ multiplex PCR; TCRdb's copy has only in-frame clones and leaves some out. The sample carries 65,000 to 70,000 clones, around four fifths recorded once. The sample here was peripheral blood, taken 28 days after the second AZD1222 dose. Receptor source: an adult who received the AZD1222 COVID-19 vaccine.

The chain recombines TRBV2 with TRBJ1-1; D not certain. The V gene lost 8 bases and the J gene lost 0 bases, with 10 bases spanning the gap. The CDR3 loop spans 13 amino acids. Germline lookup yields CDR1 SNHLY and CDR2 FYNNEI. This CDR3 reads CASQEGLNTEAFF. In DNA form, the CDR3 reads TGTGCCAGCCAAGAGGGCTTGAACACTGAAGCTTTCTTT.

V gene TRBV11-1 combines with J gene TRBJ2-3, with 11 positions matching TRBD2. The CDR3 runs 15 residues. Germline V gene sequence: CDR1 SGHAT, CDR2 FQDESV (reference sequence). Trimming removed 5 bases from V and 5 bases from J; junction bases left unmatched: 6. The CDR3 is CASSNRLAGIDTQYF. Written as DNA, the CDR3 is TGTGCCAGCAGCAACCGACTAGCGGGAATAGATACGCAGTATTTT. The full variable domain, in which reference TRBV11-1 and TRBJ2-3 provide the parts outside the CDR3, is EAEVAQSPRYKITEKSQAVAFWCDPISGHATLYWYRQILGQGPELLVQFQDESVVDDSQLPKDRFSAERLKGVDSTLKIQPAELGDSAMYLCASSNRLAGIDTQYFGPGTRLTVL.

This clone occurred once. The rearrangement uses TRBV6-2 or TRBV6-3 and TRBJ1-2, with 8 bases fitting TRBD1. The germline CDR1 and CDR2 sequences are MNHEY and SVGEGT. The CDR3 extends over 13 amino acids. The V gene end was trimmed by 5 bases and the J gene end by 5 bases; junction bases not matched to a gene: 4. The CDR3 nucleotides are TGTGCCAGCAGTCGGACAGGGAAATATGGCTACACCTTC. Translation gives CASSRTGKYGYTF.

The sample holds a few counts of this clone. The CDR3: CAIKAATNEKLFF. CDR3 in DNA: TGTGCCATCAAGGCAGCAACTAATGAAAAACTGTTTTTT. The chain couples TRBV10-3 to TRBJ1-4; no definite D call. Germline V lookup: CDR1 ENHRY, CDR2 SYGVKD. This CDR3 contains 13 residues. Trimming pared 7 bases from V and 0 bases from J, leaving 6 bases between.

This rearrangement joins TRBV2 to TRBJ2-1; a weak D match, TRBD1 (6 bases). The CDR3 loop spans 14 amino acids. Trimming took off 6 bases at V and 0 bases at J, with 9 bases between the two ends. Germline-derived CDR1 and CDR2 are SNHLY and FYNNEI. The CDR3 loop reads CASRGRGSYNEQFF. The CDR3 DNA is TGTGCCAGCAGGGGCAGGGGCTCCTACAATGAGCAGTTCTTC.

The V call is TRBV5-4, the J call TRBJ2-7; TRBD2 matches at 7 bases. The CDR3 consists of 14 residues. CDR1 is SGHNT and CDR2 is YYREEE in the germline V gene (reference sequence). The V gene end was trimmed by 4 bases and the J gene end by 2 bases; junction bases not matched to a gene: 6. This CDR3 is CASSLGLSPYEQYF. The CDR3 bases are TGTGCCAGCAGCCTGGGACTATCACCCTACGAGCAGTACTTC. Full variable domain (missing parts from reference TRBV5-4 and TRBJ2-7): ETGVTQSPTHLIKTRGQQVTLRCSSQSGHNTVSWYQQALGQGPQFIFQYYREEENGRGNFPPRFSGLQFPNYSSELNVNALELDDSALYLCASSLGLSPYEQYFGPGTRLTVT.

The V gene is TRBV7-8, the J gene TRBJ1-6; D is unresolved. Trimming cost V 1 base and J 11 bases, with 3 bases left between them. Germline lookup yields CDR1 SGHVS and CDR2 FQNEAQ. CDR3 size: 11 residues. CDR3 bases: TGTGCCAGCAGCTTAGGCACACCCCTCCACTTT. Its protein product is CASSLGTPLHF. Based on the CDR3 plus reference TRBV7-8 and TRBJ1-6, the full variable domain is GAGVSQSPRYKVAKRGQDVALRCDPISGHVSLFWYQQALGQGPEFLTYFQNEAQLDKSGLPSDRFFAERPEGSVSTLKIQRTQQEDSAVYLCASSLGTPLHFGNGTRLTVT.

This clone was picked up one time. The rearrangement uses TRBV19 and TRBJ2-7; 13 bases fit TRBD2. CDR1 and CDR2 from the germline V gene are LNHDA and SQIVND (reference sequence). Trimming took 3 bases from V and 2 from J; bases not matched to a gene: 7. The CDR3 contains 17 residues. CDR3 loop: CASSIPGLAGRTYEQYF. CDR3 coding DNA: TGTGCCAGTAGTATTCCGGGACTAGCGGGAAGGACCTACGAGCAGTACTTC.

V is TRBV5-8 and J is TRBJ1-5; D not certain. Trimming cost V 0 bases and J 5 bases, with 12 bases left between them. The CDR3 covers 15 residues. In germline, CDR1 is SGHTS, CDR2 YDEGEE. The CDR3 DNA sequence: TGTGCCAGCAGCTTGGGCCTCCGGTCCCATCAGCCCCAGCATTTT. Its translation is CASSLGLRSHQPQHF. The entire variable domain, with the rest obtained from reference TRBV5-8 and TRBJ1-5, is as follows: EAGVTQSPTHLIKTRGQQATLRCSPISGHTSVYWYQQALGLGLQFLLWYDEGEERNRGNFPPRFSGRQFPNYSSELNVNALELEDSALYLCASSLGLRSHQPQHFGDGTRLSIL.

This clone was picked up one time. The chain carries TRBV7-8 and TRBJ2-2, with 8 nucleotides matching TRBD2. V shed 1 base and J 4 bases; nucleotides not matched to a gene: 14. The CDR3 loop spans 19 amino acids. The V gene's germline CDR1 is SGHVS and CDR2 FQNEAQ. CDR3 coding DNA: TGTGCCAGCAGCTTAGTCAACGCGGGGGGACCTCGGAGCACCGGGGAGCTGTTTTTT. Amino acids: CASSLVNAGGPRSTGELFF.

V is TRBV29-1 and J is TRBJ1-2; D ambiguous. Germline CDR1 is SQVTM and CDR2 is ANQGSEA. Deletions cut 6 bases from V and 4 bases from J, with 9 bases between. The length of the CDR3 is 11 residues. The CDR3 loop is CSVSHVYGYTF. The CDR3 nucleotides are TGCAGCGTCAGCCACGTCTATGGCTACACCTTC.

The V and J genes are TRBV12-5 and TRBJ1-3; D remains ambiguous. CDR1 and CDR2 (germline): LGHNT, FRNRAP. With 0 bases removed from V and 4 bases from J, the gap between germline ends came to 4 bases. The CDR3 is 13 residues long. The CDR3 sequence is CASGLVHGNTIYF. CDR3 nucleotides: TGTGCTAGTGGTTTGGTCCACGGAAACACCATATATTTT.

This chain joins TRBV20-1 and TRBJ2-3; 10 bases align to TRBD2. Trimming removed 3 bases from V and 3 bases from J; junction bases left unmatched: 6. This CDR3 has 15 residues. CDR1 is DFQATT and CDR2 is SNEGSKA in the germline V gene (reference sequence). The CDR3 spells CSASPLAGVTDTQYF. DNA for the CDR3: TGCAGTGCTAGTCCCCTAGCGGGGGTTACAGATACGCAGTATTTT.

The V gene is TRBV28, the J gene TRBJ2-5, with a weak D call TRBD2 (6 bases). CDR3 length: 16 residues. CDR1 and CDR2 from the germline V gene are MDHEN and SYDVKM. V shed 8 bases and J shed 4 bases, with 23 bases lying between them. CDR3 bases: TGTGCCAGCCTTAACCAGATTTGGGGGGTCGGAGAGACCCAGTACTTC. Protein: CASLNQIWGVGETQYF.

The chain employs TRBV6-4 and TRBJ1-2; maybe TRBD1 (5 bases). Deletions cut 5 bases from V and 2 bases from J, with 15 bases between. Germline V gene sequence: CDR1 MRHNA, CDR2 SNTAGT. The CDR3 is 15 residues long. The CDR3 DNA follows: TGTGCCAGCAGTCCCGCGGCGGAGGGGAACTATGGCTACACCTTC. Its protein product is CASSPAAEGNYGYTF.

The chain carries TRBV6-1 and TRBJ1-2, with D unresolved. V was clipped by 3 bases and J by 3 bases, with 5 bases between them. Per germline, CDR1 MNHNS and CDR2 SASEGT. The CDR3 sequence is 12 residues long. CDR3 DNA sequence: TGTGCCAGCAGTGACCGTCACTATGGCTACACCTTC. Its translation is CASSDRHYGYTF.

This clone was counted only a few times. This chain connects TRBV7-8 to TRBJ1-1; D possibly corresponds to TRBD1 (5 bases). This CDR3 has 15 amino acids. The ends were cut back, 5 bases at V and 3 bases at J, with 16 bases in the middle. CDR1 SGHVS and CDR2 FQNEAQ come from the germline V gene. CDR3 region: CASSTRQIPYTEAFF. Here the CDR3 DNA reads TGTGCCAGCAGCACCCGACAGATTCCATACACTGAAGCTTTCTTT.

This clone was counted only a few times. The rearrangement links TRBV24-1 to TRBJ1-5; D unresolved. The CDR3 runs 14 residues. From germline, CDR1 is KGHDR and CDR2 SFDVKD. V was trimmed by 4 bases and J by 2 bases, leaving 8 bases between them. CDR3 bases: TGTGCCACCAGTGAGGGGAACCGCAATCAGCCCCAGCATTTT. Translation: CATSEGNRNQPQHF.

The chain couples TRBV6-5 to TRBJ2-7, with TRBD2 identical over 10 bases. V lost 8 bases and J lost 0; bases outside the gene matches: 1. Germline-derived CDR1 and CDR2 are MNHEY and SVGAGI. The CDR3 consists of 13 residues. CDR3 region: CASGLADSYEQYF. As DNA, the CDR3 is TGTGCCAGCGGACTAGCGGACTCCTACGAGCAGTACTTC.

The chain employs TRBV7-2 and TRBJ2-7; 10 nucleotides align to TRBD1. Germline-derived CDR1 and CDR2 are SGHTA and FQGNSA. V dropped 3 bases and J dropped 6; count of bases not matched to a gene: 5. The length of the CDR3 is 14 residues. CDR3 bases: TGTGCCAGCAGCTTGACAGGGGGCCACAGCGAGCAGTACTTC. It specifies CASSLTGGHSEQYF.

The chain joins TRBV29-1 to TRBJ1-1; 7 bases agree with TRBD1. The V and J ends lost 3 bases and 5 bases, in that order; junction bases with no gene match: 6. Germline loops: CDR1 SQVTM, CDR2 ANQGSEA. CDR3 size: 13 residues. In DNA form, the CDR3 reads TGCAGCGTTGACGGTGGCAGGGGGACTGAAGCTTTCTTT. Translation: CSVDGGRGTEAFF.

The chain uses TRBV27 and TRBJ1-1; the match to TRBD1 covers 9 bases. J was trimmed by 4 bases and V by 6 bases; bases with no gene match: 9. The CDR3 has 15 amino acids. Germline V gene lookup returns CDR1 MNHEY and CDR2 SMNVEV (reference sequence). CDR3 DNA: TGTGCCAGCAGCAAACAGGGGGCTCGTGGCACTGAAGCTTTCTTT. It codes for CASSKQGARGTEAFF.

J is TRBJ2-7 and V is TRBV7-8; maybe TRBD2 (5 bases). The CDR3 contains 15 residues. Trimming pared 5 bases from V and 1 base from J, leaving 15 bases between. Germline V gives CDR1 SGHVS, CDR2 FQNEAQ. The CDR3 reads CASSPGSAPSYEQYF. CDR3 sequence (DNA): TGTGCCAGCAGCCCGGGGTCGGCGCCTTCCTACGAGCAGTACTTC.

The chain joins TRBV5-1 to TRBJ2-1; no clear D gene. The CDR3 spans 15 residues. CDR1 and CDR2 (germline): SGHRS, YFSETQ. V was cut by 0 bases and J by 0 bases, with 7 bases left in between. This chain's CDR3 is CASSLDLSSYNEQFF. CDR3 nucleotides: TGCGCCAGCAGCTTGGACCTAAGCTCCTACAATGAGCAGTTCTTC.

The chain employs TRBV30 and TRBJ1-1; D uncertain. CDR1 GTSNPN and CDR2 SVGIG come from the germline V gene (reference sequence). V was trimmed by 2 bases and J by 5 bases, leaving 9 bases between them. CDR3 length: 12 amino acids. The CDR3 DNA sequence: TGTGCCTGGAGTCCTGGAGAAACTGAAGCTTTCTTT. This codes for CAWSPGETEAFF.

In DNA, the CDR3 is TGTGCCAGCAGCTTGGATGTCAGGGGAATCGATGGCTACACCTTC. Its protein is CASSLDVRGIDGYTF. This rearrangement joins TRBV5-4 to TRBJ1-2, with a weak D call TRBD1 (6 bases). Trimming cost V 0 bases and J 6 bases, with 15 bases left between them. Germline values: CDR1 SGHNT, CDR2 YYREEE (reference sequence). The CDR3 contains 15 residues.

This chain joins TRBV6-6 and TRBJ1-2; D remains unclear. The germline gives CDR1 MNHNY, CDR2 SVGAGI (reference sequence). The CDR3 is made up of 13 amino acids. Trimming stripped 4 bases from V and 2 bases from J, with 8 bases between. The CDR3 spells CASSFTVNYGYTF. In DNA, the CDR3 is TGTGCCAGCAGTTTCACGGTGAACTATGGCTACACCTTC.